The 9 T cell receptor beta chains listed next were all sequenced from one sample in a study of Graves' ophthalmopathy and Graves' hyperthyroidism (dated 2018 in TCRdb). Sequencing instrument: Illumina HiSeq 2000. For repertoire sequencing, the TCR beta CDR3 regions were amplified from RNA transcripts. A first-round RT-PCR used HTBI primers with the Qiagen OneStep RT-PCR kit, followed by a second-round multiplex PCR, size selection and purification. Starting from the raw public reads, TCRdb applied fastp trimming at Q25, assembled clones with MiXCR and retained in-frame beta chains. All rows with the same CDR3 protein become a single entry with the most common DNA and genes. Across this sample there are 500,000 to 800,000 distinct CDR3 sequences, with more than 40% seen only once. The top ten clonotypes cover 2.5% to 3.5% of the sample. Sequencing was performed on peripheral blood. Source of these receptors: an adult man with Graves' ophthalmopathy.

V and J are TRBV2 and TRBJ1-5, with a possible D match to TRBD1 (5 bases). Per the germline V gene, CDR1 is SNHLY and CDR2 is FYNNEI. There are 10 residues in the CDR3. Trimming shortened V by 8 bases and J by 7 bases, and 6 bases separated the two germline ends. CDR3: CASPGQPQHF. CDR3 coding DNA: TGTGCCAGCCCAGGGCAGCCCCAGCATTTT. The variable domain in full, completed from reference TRBV2 and TRBJ1-5, reads EPEVTQTPSHQVTQMGQEVILRCVPISNHLYFYWYRQILGQKVEFLVSFYNNEISEKSEIFDDQFSVERPDGSNFTLKIRSTKLEDSAMYFCASPGQPQHFGDGTRLSIL.

The chain is built from TRBV25-1 and TRBJ1-6, with TRBD1 matching 11 bases. V lost 6 bases and J lost 9; bases outside the gene matches: 4. This CDR3 comprises 14 residues. Germline V gene sequence: CDR1 MGHDK, CDR2 SYGVNS. This CDR3 is CASRRGTGGSPLHF. The DNA of the CDR3 is TGTGCCAGCAGACGAGGGACAGGGGGTTCACCCCTCCACTTT. Full variable domain (remainder filled in from reference TRBV25-1 and TRBJ1-6): EADIYQTPRYLVIGTGKKITLECSQTMGHDKMYWYQQDPGMELHLIHYSYGVNSTEKGDLSSESTVSRIRTEHFPLTLESARPSHTSQYLCASRRGTGGSPLHFGNGTRLTVT.

The rearrangement joins TRBV18 to TRBJ2-6; D is unclear. The CDR3 contains 15 residues. The germline V gene encodes CDR1 KGHSH and CDR2 LQKENI. V was trimmed by 4 bases and J by 2 bases, leaving 9 bases between them. The CDR3 DNA reads as TGTGCCAGCTCACTACTCCCTGCTGGGGCCAACGTCCTGACTTTC. Translated: CASSLLPAGANVLTF.

On this clonotype: A much larger clone differs from this one at a single base, so this may be a read error. V gene TRBV6-5 combines with J gene TRBJ2-5; TRBD2 matches at 7 bases. The CDR3 has 14 amino acids. V was clipped by 10 bases and J by 5 bases; unmatched bases: 13. Germline V gives CDR1 MNHEY, CDR2 SVGAGI. Here the CDR3 reads CAISLGLVDETQYF. CDR3 in DNA: TGTGCCATCAGCCTCGGACTAGTAGACGAGACCCAGTACTTC.

This clonotype was seen a handful of times. The chain links TRBV20-1 to TRBJ2-2, with 12 bases lining up with TRBD2. Germline CDR1 is DFQATT and CDR2 is SNEGSKA (reference sequence). This CDR3 contains 14 residues. V was pared by 4 bases and J by 4 bases, with 1 base of the junction left unmatched. The CDR3 here is CSATTSGGTGELFF. The CDR3 bases are TGCAGTGCTACGACTAGCGGGGGCACCGGGGAGCTGTTTTTT.

V gene TRBV12-3 or TRBV12-4 combines with J gene TRBJ2-5, with D perhaps being TRBD1 or TRBD2 (5 bases each). The CDR3 extends over 17 amino acids. Trimming left V 4 bases short and J 5 bases short, with 23 bases between. The CDR3 DNA reads TGTGCCAGCAGTTCAGTAACTCACGGGGACGTGGGGGAGACCCAGTACTTC. This encodes CASSSVTHGDVGETQYF.

The chain carries TRBV29-1 and TRBJ1-1; weak D call: TRBD1 (5 bases). The germline V and J ends were trimmed by 8 bases and 1 base, with 14 bases remaining between them. The CDR3 is made up of 13 amino acids. CDR1 is SQVTM, CDR2 ANQGSEA, per germline. CDR3 in DNA: TGCAGCATTAAAGACAGCCCGAACACTGAAGCTTTCTTT. Translating it yields CSIKDSPNTEAFF.

This clonotype was seen repeatedly, ten times or more. This chain joins TRBV4-2 and TRBJ1-5; TRBD1 matches 7 bases. CDR3 size: 16 residues. The germline gives CDR1 LGHNA, CDR2 YNFKEQ. V was clipped by 4 bases and J by 3 bases; unmatched bases: 9. CDR3 DNA sequence: TGTGCCAGCAGCCCCTCGTCAGGGGGGTCCAATCAGCCCCAGCATTTT. Translation gives CASSPSSGGSNQPQHF.

In its sample, this clonotype was seen many times. The rearrangement joins TRBV9 to TRBJ2-5, with 8 bases lining up with TRBD1. The CDR3 loop spans 13 amino acids. CDR1 SGDLS and CDR2 YYNGEE come from the germline V gene. V shed 5 bases and J 3 bases; nucleotides not matched to a gene: 3. Here the CDR3 DNA reads TGTGCCAGCAGTCCGACAGGGGAAGAGACCCAGTACTTC. It specifies CASSPTGEETQYF.